A selection of T cell receptor beta chains follows, all from one sample in a study of blood T cell repertoires in COVID-19. Clones were read by immunoSEQ multiplex PCR, and TCRdb kept only the in-frame ones, dropping some. Found here are over 90,000 clones, about 87% of them singletons; the top ten hold 15% to 20%. Input material: peripheral blood. These receptors were taken from a human donor in a cohort sampled during active COVID-19. CDR3s leave out the opening cysteine and the closing phenylalanine or tryptophan. Each record gives: CDR3 length, V gene, D gene, J gene, CDR3 protein. The D gene is left open where the match is weak.

length: 13
V: TRBV6-8
D: -
J: TRBJ2-5
CDR3: ASSFPGRKQETQY

length: 11
V: TRBV5-4
D: -
J: TRBJ2-5
CDR3: ASSLAGDWTQY

length: 13
V: TRBV29-1
D: TRBD1
J: TRBJ1-2
CDR3: SVESQDRGFGGYT

length: 13
V: TRBV2
D: TRBD1
J: TRBJ1-2
CDR3: ASSGGPGGHYGYT

length: 13
V: TRBV6-2/TRBV6-3
D: TRBD1
J: TRBJ2-7
CDR3: ASSLGTAESYEQY

length: 15
V: TRBV18
D: TRBD1
J: TRBJ1-3
CDR3: ASSPALTGGSGNTIY

length: 12
V: TRBV5-5
D: -
J: TRBJ1-1
CDR3: ASSLQQLNTEAF

length: 12
V: TRBV5-4
D: -
J: TRBJ2-5
CDR3: ASSLTGLGETQY

length: 12
V: TRBV10-3
D: -
J: TRBJ1-6
CDR3: AISITPGEKPLH

length: 12
V: TRBV5-1
D: -
J: TRBJ2-3
CDR3: ASSFRGSTDTQY